One and the same sample provided the 24 T cell receptor beta chains below, sequenced in a study of blood T cells in healthy people across ages (dated by TCRdb to the mid-2010s). Receptors were amplified or captured by 5' RACE. TCRdb lists the instrument as Illumina HiSeq 2500. A second 7 to 11 cycle PCR used a sample-barcoded 5' primer and a J-beta primer mix. Using fastp trimming at Q25 and MiXCR clonotype assembly, TCRdb reanalyzed the public sequencing data and kept in-frame beta chains. Each CDR3 protein gets just one entry, which takes the most common genes and DNA from the rows behind it. In this sample the table shows some 1.4 million distinct CDR3 sequences, around 39% of which occur a single time. Roughly 7.9% of the sample is held by the ten biggest clonotypes. The sample was blood. These receptors were collected from a woman younger than 35 in good health.

The gene calls are TRBV27 and TRBJ2-1, with 9 nucleotides matching TRBD2. Trimming at V came to 5 bases and at J to 4 bases, leaving 6 bases not matched to a gene. Germline CDR1 reads MNHEY; CDR2 reads SMNVEV (reference sequence). The CDR3 is 15 amino acids. CDR3 sequence reads: CASSETSGNYNEQFF. The CDR3 nucleotides are TGTGCCAGCAGTGAGACTAGCGGAAATTACAATGAGCAGTTCTTC.

The J gene is TRBJ1-4, the V gene TRBV4-1; TRBD1 aligns across 8 bases. The CDR3 consists of 14 residues. The V gene's germline CDR1 is MGHRA and CDR2 YSYEKL. With V trimmed by 7 bases and J by 6 bases, 7 bases remained unmatched. The CDR3 nucleotides read TGCGCCAGCAACAGGGGGGCTAGGGATGAAAAACTGTTTTTT. It translates to CASNRGARDEKLFF.

The chain employs TRBV7-8 and TRBJ2-7; TRBD2 matches at 9 bases. Germline V CDR1 and CDR2: SGHVS, FQNEAQ. The ends lost 7 bases at V and 7 bases at J; junction bases unmatched: 8. The CDR3 runs 13 residues. For the CDR3, the DNA is TGTGCCAGCACCCGGGGCCTAGCGGGAGAGCAGTACTTC. Protein product: CASTRGLAGEQYF.

The table lists this clonotype with a few counts. The chain recombines TRBV29-1 with TRBJ2-7, with TRBD2 identical over 8 bases. V lost 6 bases and J lost 2; bases outside the gene matches: 6. The CDR3 runs 13 residues. The germline V gene encodes CDR1 SQVTM and CDR2 ANQGSEA. CDR3 region: CSVPDSGTYEQYF. The CDR3 nucleotides are TGCAGCGTCCCGGATAGCGGGACCTACGAGCAGTACTTC.

The chain has TRBV2 and TRBJ2-3; D is undetermined. The CDR3 loop spans 15 amino acids. Germline V lookup: CDR1 SNHLY, CDR2 FYNNEI. Trimming pared 4 bases from V and 4 bases from J, leaving 15 bases between. CDR3 nucleotides: TGTGCCAGCAGTGTCCCTAGGGCAGATCCAGATACGCAGTATTTT. This translates into CASSVPRADPDTQYF.

This clonotype came up a few times. The V and J genes are TRBV28 and TRBJ1-2, with a tentative D call TRBD1 (5 bases). The CDR3 has 14 residues. CDR1 is MDHEN, CDR2 SYDVKM, per germline. Trimming shortened V by 2 bases and J by 4 bases, and 11 bases separated the two germline ends. The CDR3 sequence is CASSLPQGAYGYTF. DNA for the CDR3: TGTGCCAGCAGTTTACCCCAGGGAGCCTATGGCTACACCTTC.

With regard to this clonotype: A much larger clone lies a single base off, so this may be a read error. This sequence joins TRBV7-9 and TRBJ2-1; 9 nucleotides line up with TRBD1. With 1 base clipped from V and 8 bases from J, the junction kept 9 bases outside the gene matches. From germline, CDR1 is SEHNR and CDR2 FQNEAQ (reference sequence). CDR3 length: 16 residues. In nucleotides, the CDR3 is TGTGCCAGCAGCTTAGAGGGTGGACAGGGGATCGATGAGCAGTTCTTC. This translates into CASSLEGGQGIDEQFF.

The CDR3 protein is CASSGQGDYGYTF. Written as DNA, the CDR3 is TGCGCCAGCAGTGGACAGGGAGACTATGGCTACACCTTC. The chain uses TRBV5-1 and TRBJ1-2; 8 bases agree with TRBD1. Trimming cost V 5 bases and J 3 bases; bases outside gene matches: 3. From germline, CDR1 is SGHRS and CDR2 YFSETQ. The CDR3 consists of 13 residues.

This clonotype was observed a few times. The chain recombines TRBV18 with TRBJ2-3; 9 bases line up with TRBD2. Trimming at V came to 3 bases and at J to 2 bases, leaving 6 bases not matched to a gene. Germline V CDR1 and CDR2: KGHSH, LQKENI. CDR3 length equals 16 residues. CDR3 residues: CASSPVSGGYTDTQYF. The CDR3 coding sequence is TGTGCCAGCTCACCGGTTAGCGGGGGCTACACAGATACGCAGTATTTT.

This rearrangement joins TRBV27 to TRBJ1-2; no definite D call. There are 13 residues in the CDR3. Germline loops: CDR1 MNHEY, CDR2 SMNVEV (reference sequence). The V end lost 5 bases, the J end lost 0 bases, and 7 bases lay between the germline ends. CDR3 in DNA: TGTGCCAGCAGTGGGTTGACTAACTATGGCTACACCTTC. Encoded protein: CASSGLTNYGYTF.

The rearrangement joins TRBV20-1 to TRBJ2-3, with 8 bases aligning to TRBD1. CDR3 length: 14 amino acids. V was pared by 5 bases and J by 0 bases, with 4 bases of the junction left unmatched. The germline V gene encodes CDR1 DFQATT and CDR2 SNEGSKA (reference sequence). The CDR3 sequence is CSAFNRGSTDTQYF. CDR3 DNA: TGCAGTGCTTTCAACAGGGGGAGCACAGATACGCAGTATTTT.

As concerns this clonotype: Relative to the germline gene, one junction end is altered; a read error may explain this. J is TRBJ1-1 and V is TRBV24-1, with D possibly matching TRBD1 (6 bases). This CDR3 contains 14 residues. The germline gives CDR1 KGHDR, CDR2 SFDVKD. The CDR3 spells CATSVGGLNTETFF. CDR3 sequence (DNA): TGTGCCACCAGTGTAGGGGGGCTTAACACTGAAACTTTCTTT.

The gene calls are TRBV14 and TRBJ1-6, with TRBD1 as a possible D gene (6 bases). Germline loops: CDR1 SGHDN, CDR2 FVKESK. V shed 2 bases and J shed 6 bases, with 17 bases lying between them. This CDR3 is 17 amino acids long. CDR3 nucleotides: TGTGCCAGCAGCCAACTAGGGCAGGGGCCCGCTAATTCACCCCTCCACTTT. Protein: CASSQLGQGPANSPLHF.

The rearrangement joins TRBV6-6 to TRBJ1-5; D gene uncertain. The CDR3 loop spans 15 amino acids. Germline-derived CDR1 and CDR2 are MNHNY and SVGAGI (reference sequence). V lost 5 bases and J 2 bases, leaving 13 bases between the germline ends. CDR3 sequence (DNA): TGTGCCAGCAGTATCATGGAGATCGGCAATCAGCCCCAGCATTTT. This translates into CASSIMEIGNQPQHF.

The rearrangement uses TRBV29-1 and TRBJ2-7; 9 bases fit TRBD1. Per germline, CDR1 SQVTM and CDR2 ANQGSEA. This CDR3 comprises 14 residues. V was pared by 3 bases and J by 3 bases, with 6 bases of the junction left unmatched. CDR3 nucleotides: TGCAGCGTTGAGAGGTTGACAGGGGGCTACGAGCAGTACTTC. Translated: CSVERLTGGYEQYF.

The CDR3 is CSATSGVGYQPQHF. CDR3 nucleotides: TGCAGTGCGACGAGCGGGGTAGGGTATCAGCCCCAGCATTTT. The rearrangement links TRBV20-1 to TRBJ1-5; no clear D gene. The V end lost 6 bases, the J end lost 5 bases, and 17 bases lay between the germline ends. Per germline, CDR1 DFQATT and CDR2 SNEGSKA (reference sequence). The CDR3 runs to 14 residues.

The sample holds a few counts of this clonotype. The chain recombines TRBV7-9 with TRBJ1-1, with TRBD1 as a possible D gene (5 bases). Between the trimmed V and J ends, which lost 8 bases and 10 bases, there was a span of 17 bases. CDR3 size: 12 residues. Looked up from germline, CDR1 is SEHNR and CDR2 is FQNEAQ (reference sequence). The CDR3 reads CASEPEVGGAFF. The CDR3 DNA follows: TGTGCCAGCGAACCTGAGGTGGGGGGAGCTTTCTTT. Variable domain in full (rest from reference TRBV7-9 and TRBJ1-1): DTGVSQNPRHKITKRGQNVTFRCDPISEHNRLYWYRQTLGQGPEFLTYFQNEAQLEKSRLLSDRFSAERPKGSFSTLEIQRTEQGDSAMYLCASEPEVGGAFFGQGTRLTVV.

The V and J genes are TRBV5-6 and TRBJ2-5, with 7 bases that match TRBD1. The germline gives CDR1 SGHDT, CDR2 YYEEEE. V lost 2 bases, J lost 2 bases, and 6 bases stayed unmatched. The CDR3 is 15 amino acids. The CDR3 coding sequence is TGTGCCAGCAGCTTACCGGGACAGCTACAAGAGACCCAGTACTTC. It yields the protein CASSLPGQLQETQYF.

This rearrangement joins TRBV7-9 to TRBJ2-5; D possibly corresponds to TRBD1 (6 bases). CDR3 length equals 16 residues. CDR1 and CDR2 from the germline V gene are SEHNR and FQNEAQ (reference sequence). Trimming pared 1 base from V and 1 base from J, leaving 13 bases between. CDR3 amino acids: CASSLEQGTLQETQYF. The CDR3 DNA sequence: TGTGCCAGCAGCTTAGAACAGGGAACGCTCCAAGAGACCCAGTACTTC.

The rearrangement links TRBV10-3 to TRBJ2-7; D not certain. Germline-derived CDR1 and CDR2 are ENHRY and SYGVKD. This CDR3 has 12 residues. The V end lost 4 bases, the J end lost 2 bases, and 6 bases lay between the germline ends. CDR3 amino acids: CAISGTPYEQYF. CDR3 nucleotide sequence: TGTGCCATCAGTGGGACCCCCTACGAGCAGTACTTC.

The chain uses TRBV5-4 and TRBJ2-3, with TRBD1 matching over 10 bases. The length of the CDR3 is 15 residues. Germline V gene sequence: CDR1 SGHNT, CDR2 YYREEE (reference sequence). The V and J ends lost 4 bases and 3 bases, in that order; junction bases with no gene match: 5. The CDR3 sequence is CASSTGQGKTDTQYF. The CDR3 bases are TGTGCCAGCAGCACGGGACAGGGGAAAACAGATACGCAGTATTTT.

This clonotype was observed a handful of times. V and J are TRBV3-1 and TRBJ2-1; weak D call: TRBD2 (6 bases). There are 16 residues in the CDR3. Trimming took 3 bases from V and 7 from J, leaving 19 bases between them. Germline CDR1 reads LGHDT; CDR2 reads YNNKEL (reference sequence). The CDR3 nucleotides read TGTGCCAGCAGCCAGGCATTAGCGGCAATTAGGAATGAGCAGTTCTTC. Translation: CASSQALAAIRNEQFF.

This clonotype was detected a few times. The rearrangement joins TRBV29-1 to TRBJ1-1, with 9 bases identical to TRBD1. V was pared by 7 bases and J by 5 bases, with 5 bases of the junction left unmatched. CDR3 length equals 12 residues. Germline V gene lookup returns CDR1 SQVTM and CDR2 ANQGSEA. This CDR3 reads CSGDRGSTEAFF. CDR3 nucleotides: TGCAGCGGCGACAGGGGGAGTACTGAAGCTTTCTTT.

The V call is TRBV7-6, the J call TRBJ1-5; unclear D gene. CDR3 length: 14 residues. Germline V gene lookup returns CDR1 SGHVS and CDR2 FNYEAQ. V was cut by 5 bases and J by 3 bases, with 11 bases left in between. DNA of the CDR3: TGTGCCAGCAGCCAGGCCAGCTTCAATCAGCCCCAGCATTTT. Protein: CASSQASFNQPQHF. Full variable domain (rest looked up from reference TRBV7-6 and TRBJ1-5): GAGVSQSPRYKVTKRGQDVALRCDPISGHVSLYWYRQALGQGPEFLTYFNYEAQQDKSGLPNDRFSAERPEGSISTLTIQRTEQRDSAMYRCASSQASFNQPQHFGDGTRLSIL.